This section outlines one TCR beta chain sequence together with its context. Antigen unknown. The ends lost 6 bases at V and 0 bases at J; junction bases unmatched: 4. Germline values: CDR1 SNHLY, CDR2 FYNNEI. The CDR3 has 15 amino acids. The sample belongs to a study of cytotoxic CD8 clonotypes in ibrutinib-treated CLL. Study information: Investigators reported 25 or so partial and 2 complete responses; after median about 74 months, about 15 patients remained remitted and roughly twelve progressed. Each sample contained, on average, approximately 250,000 productive templates and roughly 100,000 productive rearrangements.

TCRdb keeps only in-frame clones here, not all; method: immunoSEQ multiplex PCR. Of around 250,000 clones in the sample, 70% were seen once. Study-wide findings and caveats: Sampling times differed between sustained-remission and progressing patients. Stable or contracted on treatment, public clonotypes were also uncommon.

Here the sequenced sample was PBMCs, taken after 24 months of ibrutinib treatment. This receptor was identified in a human donor with chronic lymphocytic leukemia. V gene TRBV2 combines with J gene TRBJ2-1, with 8 bases aligning to TRBD2. This CDR3 reads CASRQSGSSYNEQFF. The CDR3 bases are TGTGCCAGCAGACAGAGCGGGAGCTCCTACAATGAGCAGTTCTTC.